This T cell receptor beta chain was documented in a study of tumor-infiltrating lymphocytes in primary liver carcinoma. Looking at the study overall: Patients included men and women of 30 to 69 years.

General study results and limits: For tumor-adjacent and tumor-blood pairs, overlap was less than that seen for tumor region pairs.

This CDR3 spans 12 amino acids. Germline V lookup: CDR1 SGHRS, CDR2 YFSETQ. With regard to this clonotype: Its matching antigen is unknown. The junction shows a germline mismatch at one end, possibly a read error.

A primer matching the constant region was used to make TCR beta cDNA from 500 to 650 ng of total RNA. TCR beta libraries came from three nested multiplex PCR rounds using slightly modified ARM-PCR. The opening two PCR rounds, around 10 cycles each, paired TRBV1-TRBV30 forward primers with a C-beta reverse primer. Each CDR3 protein is one row after TCRdb ran MiXCR on the multiplex PCR reads. Among hundreds of thousands of distinct CDR3 sequences listed, approximately 60% were seen once. Both blood RNA, taken from unsorted whole blood, and germline DNA were extracted. The V call is TRBV5-1, the J call TRBJ1-1; D not certain. The source of this sequence is a man aged 40-50 years with primary liver carcinoma and hepatitis B virus infection. The sequenced sample consisted of peripheral blood. The CDR3 loop reads CASSFQNTETFF. The CDR3 DNA reads TGCGCCAGCAGCTTCCAGAACACTGAAACTTTCTTT.